This T cell receptor beta chain was profiled in a study of OX40 agonist ivuxolimab in advanced cancers. Describing the broader study: Ivuxolimab was a fully human IgG2 agonistic monoclonal antibody targeting the costimulatory receptor OX40 (CD134). Peripheral TCRbeta sequencing was intended to test whether TCR sequence diversity was altered and clonal T-cell expansion was caused by ivuxolimab. The paper covers the monotherapy dose-escalation part of the phase I ivuxolimab trial, which included N ≈ 50 patients. Intravenous ivuxolimab was administered to patients every 2 weeks at six dose levels: 0.01, 0.1, 0.3, 1.5, 3 and 10 mg/kg. Partial responses occurred in three dose-escalation patients, of whom one had hepatocellular carcinoma and two had cutaneous melanoma. Of the 50 to 55 dose-escalation patients, hepatocellular carcinoma was present in about 19, melanoma in approximately 15, renal cell carcinoma in 9 and head and neck cancer in 9. Prior anti-PD-1, anti-PD-L1 or anti-CTLA-4 therapy was permitted, and checkpoint inhibitors had been received by about 44% of dose-escalation patients. A male proportion of around 81% and a mean age of about 60 years, ranging from about 23 to 79, were recorded for the dose-escalation cohort. What the study reported, not specific to this receptor: Low levels of normalized T-cell clonal expansion were also seen in some nonresponding patients. After ivuxolimab, CD8+ T cells had more expanded clones than CD4+ T cells on average. Partial responders in the 0.1-3.0 mg/kg groups had among the lowest normalized peripheral clonal expansion, especially among CD8+ T cells. At doses from 0.1 to 3.0 mg/kg, clonal expansion was seen in both CD4+ and CD8+ blood T cells between baseline and week 6. The antigen specificity of the peripheral T cells that underwent clonal expansion was not determined.

To sequence the TCRbeta CDR3 region, genomic DNA was isolated from the sorted cells. TCRbeta CDR3 regions were sequenced using the immunoSEQ Assay. TCRdb re-hosts the immuneACCESS table, in-frame sequences only. Its copies lack some clones; in the studies checked, an unresolved V gene accounts for under half of them, and the cause for the rest is not known. Recorded for this sample are tens of thousands of clones; roughly four fifths of them occurred a single time. The ten largest clonotypes hold approximately 10% of the sample. In the case of this clone: Its antigen target is currently unknown. No base quality values were provided; no much bigger clone lies one nucleotide off.

The trial excluded patients who had a history of autoimmune disease or were on systemic immunosuppression. Peripheral blood for TCR sequencing was collected from all dose cohorts at baseline, on cycle 4 day 1, and on cycle 7 day 1. Samples came from an open-label, multicenter, first-in-human phase I dose-escalation trial of ivuxolimab. Adults with locally advanced or metastatic melanoma, renal cell, hepatocellular, or head and neck squamous cell carcinoma were enrolled in the trial. Before TCR sequencing, CD4+ and CD8+ T cells were separately sorted from peripheral blood. V is cut back by 3 bases and J by 6 bases, with 10 bases in the junction unmatched. The CDR3 has 17 amino acids, counting the end cysteine and phenylalanine. Solely the CDR3 DNA is kept, with 51 bases framed from the first base. CDR1 is given as SGHKS and CDR2 as YYEKEE, both from the germline V gene (reference sequence).

The clonotype comes from an adult with an advanced solid tumor such as melanoma, head and neck, liver or kidney cancer. Here the chain combines TRBV5-5 and TRBJ1-4; TRBD1 lines up with 11 middle nucleotides. The sample consisted of CD4+ or CD8+ T cells sorted from blood, taken in a trial of the OX40 agonist ivuxolimab. CDR3 reads: CASSSSPGTGGHEKLFF. The DNA is TGTGCCAGCAGCTCTAGTCCCGGGACAGGGGGTCATGAAAAACTGTTTTTT. The entire variable domain, with the stretches around the CDR3 drawn from the reference TRBV5-5 and TRBJ1-4 proteins, is DAGVTQSPTHLIKTRGQQVTLRCSPISGHKSVSWYQQVLGQGPQFIFQYYEKEERGRGNFPDRFSARQFPNYSSELNVNALLLGDSALYLCASSSSPGTGGHEKLFFGSGTQLSVL.